This T cell receptor beta chain is drawn from a study of CD8 T cells in Susac syndrome. RNA totalling roughly 0.45 to 1 ug underwent reverse transcription with random hexamers. It was immunoSEQ multiplex PCR that amplified TCR beta CDR3 across 54 Vbeta and 13 Jbeta. Using its own MiXCR run on the immunoSEQ multiplex PCR reads, TCRdb lists one record per CDR3 protein. In the table there are about 180,000 distinct CDR3 sequences, 95% to 96% of which are singletons. CD8+ and CD4+ T cells circulating in blood were sequenced for TCR beta. The CDR3 has 16 amino acids. Germline-derived CDR1 and CDR2 are SEHNR and FQNEAQ (reference sequence). V dropped 0 bases and J dropped 0 bases, with 12 bases sitting between them.

V and J are TRBV7-9 and TRBJ2-7; weak D call: TRBD1 (6 bases). This TCR came from a human donor with Susac syndrome. The sample was CD4+ T cells from PBMCs. The CDR3 spells CASSLALVDSSYEQYF. The DNA of the CDR3 is TGTGCCAGCAGCTTAGCGCTAGTGGACAGCTCCTACGAGCAGTACTTC. Using reference TRBV7-9 and TRBJ2-7 for the parts outside the CDR3, the full variable domain is DTGVSQNPRHKITKRGQNVTFRCDPISEHNRLYWYRQTLGQGPEFLTYFQNEAQLEKSRLLSDRFSAERPKGSFSTLEIQRTEQGDSAMYLCASSLALVDSSYEQYFGPGTRLTVT.